The source of this TCR beta chain is a study of blood T cell repertoires in COVID-19. Study in general: T cells, B-cell-depleted T cells, or PBMCs provided the cDNA or gDNA that served as material.

Germline assignment: CDR1 SGHAT and CDR2 FQNNGV. V shed 1 base and J 4 bases; nucleotides not matched to a gene: 0. CDR3 length equals 13 residues. Everyone who took part was about 18 to 90 years old, and they came from about two dozen US areas. Only in-frame clones appear in the TCRdb table, and some are missing; sequencing was by immunoSEQ multiplex PCR. The sample lists approximately 220,000 clones, 90% seen once, with 0.95% to 1.5% in the top ten. The sequencing sample was made of PBMCs or T cells enriched from blood (not recorded which). This TCR came from a man younger than 40 who had recovered from COVID-19. The V gene is TRBV11-2, the J gene TRBJ2-5, with TRBD1 matching over 7 bases. CDR3 protein: CASSLAGGETQYF. Here the CDR3 DNA reads TGTGCCAGCAGCTTAGCAGGGGGAGAGACCCAGTACTTC.